These 25 T cell receptor beta chains originate from one sample sequenced in a study of cytomegalovirus exposure and HLA in healthy donors. Both 60 Vbeta primers and 13 Jbeta primers went into the PCR. Produced via immunoSEQ multiplex PCR; TCRdb's table is partial and in-frame only. The data hold roughly 160,000 clones, with around 85% observed a single time. The sequenced material came from PBMCs. The receptor set was obtained from a male donor in good health and CMV-seronegative.

The chain has TRBV7-6 and TRBJ2-5; 7 bases are a match to TRBD2. V shed 5 bases, J shed 2 bases, and the junction held 5 bases outside the gene matches. This CDR3 is 14 amino acids long. The germline gives CDR1 SGHVS, CDR2 FNYEAQ. The CDR3 coding sequence is TGTGCCAGCAGCCCAAAGGGACTACAAGAGACCCAGTACTTC. It codes for CASSPKGLQETQYF.

The rearrangement uses TRBV4-3 and TRBJ1-1; D not resolved. V dropped 0 bases and J dropped 5 bases, with 10 bases sitting between them. The CDR3 runs 14 residues. CDR1 is LGHNA, CDR2 YSLEER, per germline. The CDR3 DNA reads as TGCGCCAGCAGCCAAGAGCTCACGGGGACTGAAGCTTTCTTT. Its translation is CASSQELTGTEAFF.

The chain joins TRBV5-4 to TRBJ2-7; TRBD2 aligns across 8 bases. V trimming: 0 bases; J trimming: 4 bases; junction bases outside the gene matches: 6. The CDR3 totals 15 residues. Germline-derived CDR1 and CDR2 are SGHNT and YYREEE (reference sequence). In DNA form, the CDR3 reads TGTGCCAGCAGCTTGGGTAGCGGGGCAACTTACGAGCAGTACTTC. This encodes CASSLGSGATYEQYF. Full variable domain (rest looked up from reference TRBV5-4 and TRBJ2-7): ETGVTQSPTHLIKTRGQQVTLRCSSQSGHNTVSWYQQALGQGPQFIFQYYREEENGRGNFPPRFSGLQFPNYSSELNVNALELDDSALYLCASSLGSGATYEQYFGPGTRLTVT.

This rearrangement joins TRBV27 to TRBJ1-5; D may be TRBD1 (5 bases). The ends were cut back, 3 bases at V and 3 bases at J, with 15 bases in the middle. CDR1 MNHEY and CDR2 SMNVEV come from the germline V gene (reference sequence). The CDR3 has 16 amino acids. In DNA, the CDR3 is TGTGCCAGCAGTTTTTCGGGGGGAAGAATCAATCAGCCCCAGCATTTT. It encodes CASSFSGGRINQPQHF.

Note on this clone: In the same sample, other DNA sequences code for this CDR3. The rearrangement uses TRBV2 and TRBJ2-5; 11 bases match TRBD1. CDR3 length equals 15 residues. Germline CDR1 is SNHLY and CDR2 is FYNNEI. Trimming removed 10 bases from V and 5 bases from J; junction bases left unmatched: 12. The DNA of the CDR3 is TGTGCCACGAAGACGGGGACAGGGGGTCGGGAGACCCAGTACTTC. Protein: CATKTGTGGRETQYF.

The genes are TRBV27 and TRBJ2-3; D unclear. Trimming shortened V by 5 bases and J by 2 bases, and 8 bases separated the two germline ends. Germline lookup yields CDR1 MNHEY and CDR2 SMNVEV (reference sequence). This CDR3 has 13 residues. The CDR3 reads CASSLEFTDTQYF. DNA for the CDR3: TGTGCCAGCAGTCTCGAGTTCACAGATACGCAGTATTTT.

The chain is built from TRBV6-6 and TRBJ2-7; D possibly corresponds to TRBD2 (5 bases). The CDR3 covers 15 residues. The germline V and J ends were trimmed by 8 bases and 2 bases, with 19 bases remaining between them. CDR1 is MNHNY and CDR2 is SVGAGI in the germline V gene (reference sequence). Written as DNA, the CDR3 is TGTGCCAGCCGCAACTCTAGGCGGGCGCCCTACGAGCAGTACTTC. Amino acid sequence: CASRNSRRAPYEQYF.

The V gene is TRBV30, the J gene TRBJ2-3; D unclear. V dropped 0 bases and J dropped 0 bases, with 16 bases sitting between them. Germline CDR1 and CDR2: GTSNPN and SVGIG (reference sequence). The CDR3 has 17 amino acids. The CDR3 reads CAWSVLPSNPSTDTQYF. CDR3 sequence (DNA): TGTGCCTGGAGTGTACTTCCGTCTAACCCTAGCACAGATACGCAGTATTTT.

The chain is built from TRBV5-1 and TRBJ1-1; 7 bases are shared with TRBD1. Trimming took 0 bases from V and 7 from J; bases not matched to a gene: 3. There are 13 residues in the CDR3. Germline CDR1 is SGHRS and CDR2 is YFSETQ. The CDR3 reads CASSLEGQNEAFF. Here the CDR3 DNA reads TGCGCCAGCAGCTTGGAGGGACAGAATGAAGCTTTCTTT.

The chain couples TRBV7-9 to TRBJ1-1; 9 nucleotides agree with TRBD1. CDR3 length equals 18 residues. J gave up 3 bases and V 6 bases, and 17 bases lay outside the gene matches. Germline CDR1 is SEHNR and CDR2 is FQNEAQ (reference sequence). CDR3 sequence reads: CASSGTGSGAGRYTEAFF. The CDR3, as DNA: TGTGCCAGCAGTGGGACAGGGTCAGGAGCGGGACGTTACACTGAAGCTTTCTTT. The entire variable domain, with the rest obtained from reference TRBV7-9 and TRBJ1-1, is as follows: DTGVSQNPRHKITKRGQNVTFRCDPISEHNRLYWYRQTLGQGPEFLTYFQNEAQLEKSRLLSDRFSAERPKGSFSTLEIQRTEQGDSAMYLCASSGTGSGAGRYTEAFFGQGTRLTVV.

CDR3 protein: CASSQGTGEYQPQHF. CDR3 DNA: TGTGCCAGCAGCCAAGGGACAGGGGAATATCAGCCCCAGCATTTT. The V call is TRBV4-2, the J call TRBJ1-5; TRBD1 aligns across 9 bases. The germline CDR1 and CDR2 sequences are LGHNA and YNFKEQ. Germline trimming cut 1 base from V and 5 bases from J; bases unmatched to any gene: 3. The CDR3 covers 15 residues.

This clone turned up a few times. The chain combines TRBV29-1 with TRBJ2-2; 11 bases are a match to TRBD2. V lost 7 bases to trimming and J lost 4 bases; unmatched junction nucleotides: 2. Germline CDR1 is SQVTM and CDR2 is ANQGSEA. This CDR3 has 13 amino acids. The CDR3 DNA sequence: TGCAGCGCCGGGACTAGCGGCACCGGGGAGCTGTTTTTT. Amino acids: CSAGTSGTGELFF.

The V gene is TRBV7-9, the J gene TRBJ1-4; D may be TRBD1 (5 bases). V was cut by 1 base and J by 4 bases, with 10 bases left in between. CDR3 length equals 15 residues. In germline, CDR1 is SEHNR, CDR2 FQNEAQ (reference sequence). The CDR3 nucleotides read TGTGCCAGCAGCTTAGGGGGCAATGGTAATGAAAAACTGTTTTTT. Translation: CASSLGGNGNEKLFF.

This clone was counted a single time. The chain couples TRBV5-1 to TRBJ2-1, with 8 bases that match TRBD1. Germline values: CDR1 SGHRS, CDR2 YFSETQ. The V segment lost 4 bases and the J segment 0 bases; nucleotides outside the gene matches: 15. The CDR3 is 19 amino acids. CDR3 sequence (DNA): TGCGCCAGCAGCCCTCGACAGGGGTCAATACCAAGCTCCTACAATGAGCAGTTCTTC. The encoded protein is CASSPRQGSIPSSYNEQFF.

The chain carries TRBV2 and TRBJ2-1; TRBD2 matches 10 bases. The V and J ends lost 4 bases and 6 bases, in that order; junction bases with no gene match: 6. This CDR3 comprises 15 residues. Germline-derived CDR1 and CDR2 are SNHLY and FYNNEI. CDR3 sequence (DNA): TGTGCCAGCAGTGCGGATAGCGGGGGGTTCAATGAGCAGTTCTTC. It specifies CASSADSGGFNEQFF.

The J gene is TRBJ1-1, the V gene TRBV19; TRBD1 agrees at 8 bases. Germline assignment: CDR1 LNHDA and CDR2 SQIVND (reference sequence). Unmatched junction bases numbered 1, after V lost 6 bases and J lost 1 base. The CDR3 spans 13 residues. The CDR3 DNA reads as TGTGCCAGTAGCGACAGGGGGAACACTGAAGCTTTCTTT. This sequence encodes CASSDRGNTEAFF.

This clone was seen once. This chain joins TRBV27 and TRBJ1-1; 9 nucleotides match TRBD1. The trim removed 5 bases at V and 4 bases at J, leaving 8 bases unmatched. The CDR3 loop spans 15 amino acids. The V gene's germline CDR1 is MNHEY and CDR2 SMNVEV (reference sequence). The CDR3 bases are TGTGCCAGCAGTCCCCGACAGGGGGGAAGCACTGAAGCTTTCTTT. Its translation: CASSPRQGGSTEAFF.

This clone was detected only once. This sequence joins TRBV7-6 and TRBJ2-1; 7 nucleotides match TRBD1. The V gene end was trimmed by 5 bases and the J gene end by 7 bases; junction bases not matched to a gene: 5. The germline V gene has CDR1 SGHVS and CDR2 FNYEAQ. The CDR3 has 13 amino acids. CDR3 residues: CASSPGTANEQFF. CDR3 nucleotide sequence: TGTGCCAGCAGCCCCGGGACAGCTAATGAGCAGTTCTTC.

This chain connects TRBV18 to TRBJ2-3, with 13 bases lining up with TRBD2. Trimming cost V 4 bases and J 1 base; bases outside gene matches: 11. Germline V gene data show CDR1 as KGHSH and CDR2 as LQKENI. The CDR3 length is 19 residues. CDR3 in DNA: TGTGCCAGCTCACTACAATTCACCGGGACTAGCGGGGGCACAGATACGCAGTATTTT. It is translated as CASSLQFTGTSGGTDTQYF. Full variable domain (rest looked up from reference TRBV18 and TRBJ2-3): NAGVMQNPRHLVRRRGQEARLRCSPMKGHSHVYWYRQLPEEGLKFMVYLQKENIIDESGMPKERFSAEFPKEGPSILRIQQVVRGDSAAYFCASSLQFTGTSGGTDTQYFGPGTRLTVL.

This sequence joins TRBV25-1 and TRBJ1-1; 8 bases agree with TRBD1. The V gene end was trimmed by 1 base and the J gene end by 10 bases; junction bases not matched to a gene: 11. Per germline, CDR1 MGHDK and CDR2 SYGVNS. The CDR3 spans 15 residues. CDR3 bases: TGTGCCAGCAGTGAATCACAGGGGGTAGGGGGGTCAGCTTTCTTT. Translating it yields CASSESQGVGGSAFF.

The V call is TRBV7-9, the J call TRBJ2-7; 8 positions match TRBD1. V was pared by 5 bases and J by 5 bases, with 14 bases of the junction left unmatched. The CDR3 length is 16 residues. Germline V gene data show CDR1 as SEHNR and CDR2 as FQNEAQ (reference sequence). The CDR3 nucleotides are TGTGCCAGCAGCCCCCGGGGTTTAGGACAGGGTCACGAGCAGTACTTC. Translation: CASSPRGLGQGHEQYF.

This clone was seen a handful of times. The chain combines TRBV14 with TRBJ2-1; D unresolved. The germline V and J ends were trimmed by 5 bases and 8 bases, with 16 bases remaining between them. This CDR3 is built from 14 residues. The germline gives CDR1 SGHDN, CDR2 FVKESK. CDR3 in amino acids: CASSASLVTDEQFF. CDR3 coding DNA: TGTGCCAGCAGCGCTTCCCTAGTTACCGATGAGCAGTTCTTC. The variable domain in full, with the rest retrieved from reference TRBV14 and TRBJ2-1, is EAGVTQFPSHSVIEKGQTVTLRCDPISGHDNLYWYRRVMGKEIKFLLHFVKESKQDESGMPNNRFLAERTGGTYSTLKVQPAELEDSGVYFCASSASLVTDEQFFGPGTRLTVL.

The chain employs TRBV28 and TRBJ1-1; possibly TRBD1 for D (6 bases). Trimming took off 4 bases at V and 1 base at J, with 13 bases between the two ends. Germline V lookup: CDR1 MDHEN, CDR2 SYDVKM. CDR3 length: 15 amino acids. The CDR3 bases are TGTGCCAGCAGTTGGAGTAGGGGGGGGAACACTGAAGCTTTCTTT. This gives the protein CASSWSRGGNTEAFF. Full variable domain (missing parts from reference TRBV28 and TRBJ1-1): DVKVTQSSRYLVKRTGEKVFLECVQDMDHENMFWYRQDPGLGLRLIYFSYDVKMKEKGDIPEGYSVSREKKERFSLILESASTNQTSMYLCASSWSRGGNTEAFFGQGTRLTVV.

J is TRBJ1-3 and V is TRBV6-6; 7 bases line up with TRBD1. The V segment lost 6 bases and the J segment 2 bases; nucleotides outside the gene matches: 10. CDR1 is MNHNY and CDR2 is SVGAGI in the germline V gene (reference sequence). This CDR3 contains 16 residues. Here the CDR3 reads CASSRTGQTTGNTIYF. The DNA of the CDR3 is TGTGCCAGCAGCCGAACGGGACAGACAACTGGAAACACCATATATTTT.

V is TRBV19 and J is TRBJ2-7; 9 bases line up with TRBD1. The CDR3 consists of 14 residues. V trimming: 4 bases; J trimming: 4 bases; junction bases outside the gene matches: 5. CDR1 is LNHDA, CDR2 SQIVND, per germline (reference sequence). The CDR3: CASSRPGQGYEQYF. In nucleotides, the CDR3 is TGTGCCAGTAGTAGGCCGGGACAGGGATACGAGCAGTACTTC.